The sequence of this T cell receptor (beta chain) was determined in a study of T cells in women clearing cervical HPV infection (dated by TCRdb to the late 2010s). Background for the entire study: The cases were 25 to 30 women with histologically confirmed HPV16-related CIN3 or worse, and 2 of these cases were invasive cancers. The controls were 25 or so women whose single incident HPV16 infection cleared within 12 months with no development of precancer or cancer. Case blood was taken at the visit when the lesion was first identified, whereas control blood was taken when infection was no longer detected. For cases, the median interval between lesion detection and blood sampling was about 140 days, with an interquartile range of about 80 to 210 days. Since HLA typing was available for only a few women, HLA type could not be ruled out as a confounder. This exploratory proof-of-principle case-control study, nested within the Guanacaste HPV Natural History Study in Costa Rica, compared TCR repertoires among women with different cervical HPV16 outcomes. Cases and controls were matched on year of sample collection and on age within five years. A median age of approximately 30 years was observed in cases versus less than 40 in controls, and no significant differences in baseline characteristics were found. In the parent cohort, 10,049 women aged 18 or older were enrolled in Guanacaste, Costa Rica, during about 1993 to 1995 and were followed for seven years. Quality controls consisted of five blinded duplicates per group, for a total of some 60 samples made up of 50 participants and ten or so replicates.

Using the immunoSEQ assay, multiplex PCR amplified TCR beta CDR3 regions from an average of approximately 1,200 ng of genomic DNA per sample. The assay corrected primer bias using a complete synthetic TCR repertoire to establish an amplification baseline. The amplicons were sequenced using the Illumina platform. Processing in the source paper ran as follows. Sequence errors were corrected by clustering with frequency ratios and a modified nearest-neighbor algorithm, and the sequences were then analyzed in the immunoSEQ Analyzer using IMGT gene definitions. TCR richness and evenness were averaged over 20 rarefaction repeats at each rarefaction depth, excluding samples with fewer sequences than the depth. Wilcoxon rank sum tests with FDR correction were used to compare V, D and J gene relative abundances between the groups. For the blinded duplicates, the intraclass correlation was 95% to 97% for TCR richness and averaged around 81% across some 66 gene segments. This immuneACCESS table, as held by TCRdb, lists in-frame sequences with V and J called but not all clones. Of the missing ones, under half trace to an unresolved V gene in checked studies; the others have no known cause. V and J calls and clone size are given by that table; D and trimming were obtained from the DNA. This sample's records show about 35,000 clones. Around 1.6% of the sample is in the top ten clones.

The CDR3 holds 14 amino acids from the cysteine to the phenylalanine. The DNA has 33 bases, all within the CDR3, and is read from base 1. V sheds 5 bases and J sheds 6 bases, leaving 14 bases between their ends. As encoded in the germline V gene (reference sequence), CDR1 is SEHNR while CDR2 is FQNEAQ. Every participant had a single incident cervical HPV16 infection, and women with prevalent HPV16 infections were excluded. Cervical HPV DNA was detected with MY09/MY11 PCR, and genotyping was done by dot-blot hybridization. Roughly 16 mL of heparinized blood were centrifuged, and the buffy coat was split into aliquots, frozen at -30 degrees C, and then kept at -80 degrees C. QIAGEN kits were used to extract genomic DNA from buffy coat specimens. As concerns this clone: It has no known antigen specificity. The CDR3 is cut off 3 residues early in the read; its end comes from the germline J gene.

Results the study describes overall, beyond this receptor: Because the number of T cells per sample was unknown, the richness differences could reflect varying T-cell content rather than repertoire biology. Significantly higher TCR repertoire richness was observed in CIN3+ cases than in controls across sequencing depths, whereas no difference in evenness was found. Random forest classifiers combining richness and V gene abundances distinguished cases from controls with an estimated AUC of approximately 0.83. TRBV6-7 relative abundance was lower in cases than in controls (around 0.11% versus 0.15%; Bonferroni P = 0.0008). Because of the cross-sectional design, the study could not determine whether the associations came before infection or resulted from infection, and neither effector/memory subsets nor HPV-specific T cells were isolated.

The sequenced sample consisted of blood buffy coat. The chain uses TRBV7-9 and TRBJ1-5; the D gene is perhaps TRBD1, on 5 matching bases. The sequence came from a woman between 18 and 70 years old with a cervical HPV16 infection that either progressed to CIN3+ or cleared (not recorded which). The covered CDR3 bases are TGTGCCAGCAGCACTAGTGGGGGGGGTCAGCCC. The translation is CASSTSGGGQP. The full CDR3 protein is CASSTSGGGQPQHF.